These 21 T cell receptor beta chains were sequenced from one sample in a study of early T cells in non-severe SARS-CoV-2 infection. TCRdb independently ran MiXCR on the 5' RACE reads; one entry per CDR3 protein. The sample contains 95,000 to 110,000 distinct CDR3 sequences, 8.5% to 14% of which appear only once. The specimen sequenced was whole blood. All receptors derive from an adult who was a healthcare worker with PCR-confirmed SARS-CoV-2 infection or an uninfected control (not recorded which).

In this sample, this clonotype turned up many times. The chain links TRBV20-1 to TRBJ2-1, with D possibly TRBD1 on 6 matching bases. Germline V lookup: CDR1 DFQATT, CDR2 SNEGSKA (reference sequence). This CDR3 region has 14 residues. Trimming shortened V by 6 bases and J by 0 bases, and 12 bases separated the two germline ends. The CDR3 bases are TGCAGTGCATCTCAGGGGTCCTCCTACAATGAGCAGTTCTTC. This gives the protein CSASQGSSYNEQFF.

There are many counts of this clonotype. The gene calls are TRBV12-3 or TRBV12-4 and TRBJ2-1; 10 bases match TRBD2. The length of the CDR3 is 16 residues. The trim removed 6 bases at V and 2 bases at J, leaving 7 bases unmatched. CDR3 protein: CASRPSGTSAYNEQFF. The CDR3 DNA is TGTGCCAGCAGGCCCTCCGGGACTAGCGCCTACAATGAGCAGTTCTTC.

This clonotype appeared many times. The genes are TRBV7-8 and TRBJ2-2; 14 positions agree with TRBD2. V lost 5 bases to trimming and J lost 5 bases; unmatched junction nucleotides: 13. Germline V gene sequence: CDR1 SGHVS, CDR2 FQNEAQ. The CDR3 extends over 19 amino acids. The CDR3: CASSVRLAGGNFGTGELFF. The CDR3 DNA reads as TGTGCCAGCAGCGTCAGACTAGCGGGAGGGAATTTTGGGACCGGGGAGCTGTTTTTT.

V and J are TRBV12-5 and TRBJ2-5, with 13 bases lining up with TRBD2. J gave up 4 bases and V 3 bases, and 2 bases lay outside the gene matches. The CDR3 length is 15 residues. In germline, CDR1 is LGHNT, CDR2 FRNRAP. As DNA, the CDR3 is TGTGCTAGTGGTTTCCGACTAGCGGGAGGAGAGACCCAGTACTTC. This gives the protein CASGFRLAGGETQYF.

This clonotype has at least ten counts. The V call is TRBV20-1, the J call TRBJ2-3, with TRBD1 identical over 7 bases. The germline V gene encodes CDR1 DFQATT and CDR2 SNEGSKA (reference sequence). This CDR3 comprises 13 residues. The J segment lost 0 bases and the V segment lost 5 bases, leaving 2 bases of the junction unmatched. The CDR3 region is CSAPTGSTDTQYF. For the CDR3, the DNA is TGCAGTGCTCCGACAGGGAGCACAGATACGCAGTATTTT.

The J gene is TRBJ2-1, the V gene TRBV2; 8 bases fit TRBD2. This CDR3 spans 14 amino acids. The V gene's germline CDR1 is SNHLY and CDR2 FYNNEI. With 7 bases clipped from V and 5 bases from J, the junction kept 7 bases outside the gene matches. The CDR3 loop reads CASKLAEAHNEQFF. CDR3 coding DNA: TGTGCCAGCAAACTAGCGGAGGCCCACAATGAGCAGTTCTTC.

This clonotype was counted only a few times. The gene calls are TRBV3-2 and TRBJ2-3; the table's D gene call, TRBD1, was not cross checked with the DNA. TRBV3-2 is assigned pseudogene status. The CDR3 has 15 amino acids. CDR3 protein: CASSQEGTPSDTQYF. The DNA of the CDR3 is TGTGCCAGCAGCCAAGAGGGGACCCCGTCGGATACGCAGTATTTT.

This clonotype was seen many times. V usage is TRBV6-4 and J usage is TRBJ2-1; 11 bases are a match to TRBD2. CDR1 and CDR2 (germline): MRHNA, SNTAGT. The CDR3 consists of 15 residues. The V gene end was trimmed by 2 bases and the J gene end by 6 bases; junction bases not matched to a gene: 3. CDR3 DNA sequence: TGTGCCAGCAGTGACACTAGCGGGAGTGGCAATGAGCAGTTCTTC. Amino acids: CASSDTSGSGNEQFF.

The sample holds a few counts of this clonotype. V usage is TRBV28 and J usage is TRBJ1-1, with D possibly matching TRBD1 (5 bases). Trimming removed 2 bases at V and 8 bases at J, with 9 bases between. The CDR3 is 12 residues long. The germline V gene encodes CDR1 MDHEN and CDR2 SYDVKM. CDR3 in amino acids: CASSLLNREAFF. CDR3 bases: TGTGCCAGCAGTTTACTGAACAGGGAAGCTTTCTTT.

This clonotype has ten or more counts. The V call is TRBV10-3, the J call TRBJ2-7; 10 bases line up with TRBD2. This CDR3 comprises 20 residues. CDR1 is ENHRY and CDR2 is SYGVKD in the germline V gene. J lost 5 bases, V lost 6 bases, and 25 bases had no gene match. The CDR3 coding sequence is TGTGCCATCAGCAACCCCCCGTTGACTAGCGGGCGATCTGCTGGTAACGAGCAGTACTTC. Its protein is CAISNPPLTSGRSAGNEQYF.

This chain joins TRBV7-9 and TRBJ1-1; D possibly corresponds to TRBD1 (6 bases). The CDR3 has 14 amino acids. Germline V CDR1 and CDR2: SEHNR, FQNEAQ (reference sequence). V dropped 1 base and J dropped 8 bases, with 14 bases sitting between them. CDR3 DNA: TGTGCCAGCAGCTTAGTGGGGGCAACCACGGAAGCTTTCTTT. Translated, it gives CASSLVGATTEAFF.

On this clonotype: This may be a read error, as it is one base from a much larger clone. The chain recombines TRBV6-6 with TRBJ2-7; unclear D gene. Looked up from germline, CDR1 is MNHNY and CDR2 is SVGAGI (reference sequence). CDR3 length: 15 residues. CDR3: CASSPAPTLSYELYF. CDR3 nucleotide sequence: TGTGCCAGCAGCCCCGCGCCCACGCTCTCCTACGAGCTGTACTTC.

The chain is built from TRBV11-2 and TRBJ2-1, with a possible D match to TRBD2 (6 bases). The CDR3 runs to 14 residues. Trimming left V 4 bases short and J 9 bases short, with 16 bases between. CDR1 SGHAT and CDR2 FQNNGV come from the germline V gene. The chain's CDR3 is CASSSPRERREQFF. The DNA of the CDR3 is TGTGCCAGCAGCTCCCCCCGGGAGAGGCGTGAGCAGTTCTTC.

This clonotype has a count of ten or more. This chain uses TRBV18 with TRBJ2-5; possibly TRBD1 for D (5 bases). The V gene lost 3 bases and the J gene lost 2 bases, with 10 bases spanning the gap. Germline loops: CDR1 KGHSH, CDR2 LQKENI. The CDR3 extends over 14 amino acids. The CDR3, as DNA: TGTGCCAGCTCACCTTTAGACAGTCAAGAGACCCAGTACTTC. It translates to CASSPLDSQETQYF.

The chain recombines TRBV20-1 with TRBJ2-7; D is unresolved. V was clipped by 6 bases and J by 2 bases, with 17 bases between them. This CDR3 spans 14 amino acids. Germline V gene data show CDR1 as DFQATT and CDR2 as SNEGSKA (reference sequence). The CDR3 is CSAGHSLGAYEQYF. For the CDR3, the DNA is TGCAGTGCAGGGCACTCGTTAGGCGCCTACGAGCAGTACTTC.

The chain combines TRBV7-2 with TRBJ2-5, with 9 bases matching TRBD2. Trimming at V came to 1 base and at J to 1 base, leaving 4 bases not matched to a gene. CDR1 is SGHTA and CDR2 is FQGNSA in the germline V gene. The CDR3 spans 16 residues. CDR3 loop: CASSLESSGVQETQYF. CDR3 sequence (DNA): TGTGCCAGCAGCTTAGAGTCTAGCGGGGTCCAAGAGACCCAGTACTTC.

The gene calls are TRBV5-4 and TRBJ2-4; D not resolved. V lost 4 bases and J lost 1, with 12 bases in between. Germline V gives CDR1 SGHNT, CDR2 YYREEE (reference sequence). The CDR3 sequence is 15 residues long. The CDR3 DNA sequence: TGTGCCAGCAGCAACCCGCAAGGGGCCAAAAACATTCAGTACTTC. It codes for CASSNPQGAKNIQYF.

This clonotype occurred a few times. The chain joins TRBV12-3 or TRBV12-4 to TRBJ2-7; 7 positions match TRBD2. There are 13 residues in the CDR3. V dropped 7 bases and J dropped 3; count of bases not matched to a gene: 6. The CDR3 DNA follows: TGTGCCAGCACCCGTGGGGGGGGCTACGAGCAGTACTTC. This translates into CASTRGGGYEQYF.

This clonotype was detected ten times or more. The V call is TRBV6-5, the J call TRBJ2-1, with D uncertain. This CDR3 has 18 amino acids. The germline V gene encodes CDR1 MNHEY and CDR2 SVGAGI. V dropped 0 bases and J dropped 6 bases, with 21 bases sitting between them. CDR3 protein: CASSYSKKDERPPNEQFF. The CDR3 DNA follows: TGTGCCAGCAGTTACTCCAAGAAGGACGAAAGGCCCCCCAATGAGCAGTTCTTC.

This clonotype has just a few counts. The V gene is TRBV5-1, the J gene TRBJ1-2; D is uncertain. The CDR3 is 14 residues long. In germline, CDR1 is SGHRS, CDR2 YFSETQ. The ends were cut back, 0 bases at V and 3 bases at J, with 9 bases in the middle. CDR3 nucleotide sequence: TGCGCCAGCAGCTTGGAAAATCCCGACTATGGCTACACCTTC. Translating it yields CASSLENPDYGYTF.

This clonotype was seen at least ten times. V is TRBV7-6 and J is TRBJ2-1; no clear D. Trimming removed 2 bases at V and 7 bases at J, with 9 bases between. The germline CDR1 and CDR2 sequences are SGHVS and FNYEAQ. This CDR3 has 13 residues. CDR3 in DNA: TGTGCCAGCAGCTTATACACCGGGAATGAGCAGTTCTTC. It is translated as CASSLYTGNEQFF. The full variable domain, rest sourced from reference TRBV7-6 and TRBJ2-1, is GAGVSQSPRYKVTKRGQDVALRCDPISGHVSLYWYRQALGQGPEFLTYFNYEAQQDKSGLPNDRFSAERPEGSISTLTIQRTEQRDSAMYRCASSLYTGNEQFFGPGTRLTVL.